The sequence of this TCR beta chain was determined in a study of CD8 T cells in Susac syndrome. An amount of RNA that ranged from about 0.45 to 1 ug was reverse transcribed with random hexamers. TCRdb redid the calling of the immunoSEQ multiplex PCR reads with MiXCR, one entry per CDR3 protein. The table lists 200,000 to 250,000 distinct CDR3 sequences, 80% to 95% of them singletons. CDR3 length equals 15 residues. The V gene lost 1 base and the J gene lost 0 bases, with 8 bases spanning the gap. Germline V gene lookup returns CDR1 SNHLY and CDR2 FYNNEI. V and J are TRBV2 and TRBJ2-3; no clear D. The sequence was obtained from a human donor with multiple sclerosis. The sample taken for sequencing was CD4+ T cells from PBMCs. In nucleotides, the CDR3 is TGTGCCAGCAGTGAAGGCCTCACTAGCACAGATACGCAGTATTTT. This encodes CASSEGLTSTDTQYF.